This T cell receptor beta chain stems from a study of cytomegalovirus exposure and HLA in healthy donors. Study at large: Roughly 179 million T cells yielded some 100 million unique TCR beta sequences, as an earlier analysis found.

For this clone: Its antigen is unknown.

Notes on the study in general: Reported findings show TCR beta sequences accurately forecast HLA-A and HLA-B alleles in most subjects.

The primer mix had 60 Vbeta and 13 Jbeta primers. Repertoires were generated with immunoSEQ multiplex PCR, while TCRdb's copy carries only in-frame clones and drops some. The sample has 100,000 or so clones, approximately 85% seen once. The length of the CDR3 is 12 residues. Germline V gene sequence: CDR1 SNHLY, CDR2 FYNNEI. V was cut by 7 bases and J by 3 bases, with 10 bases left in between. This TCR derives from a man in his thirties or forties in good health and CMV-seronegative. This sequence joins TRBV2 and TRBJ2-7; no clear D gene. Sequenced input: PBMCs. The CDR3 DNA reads TGTGCCAGCAATGTCGGTCGCTACGAGCAGTACTTC. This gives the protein CASNVGRYEQYF.